These 12 T cell receptor beta chains came from one sample sequenced in a study of cytomegalovirus exposure and HLA in healthy donors. The PCR used 60 Vbeta and 13 Jbeta primers. TCRdb's table, derived via immunoSEQ multiplex PCR, lists solely in-frame clones and lacks some. The sample lists about 180,000 clones, around 70% occurring once. Material for sequencing was PBMCs. These receptors originate from a male donor in good health and CMV-seronegative.

The V gene is TRBV6-1, the J gene TRBJ1-5; no definite D call. Germline V gene data show CDR1 as MNHNS and CDR2 as SASEGT. The V gene lost 4 bases and the J gene lost 0 bases, with 10 bases spanning the gap. The CDR3 loop spans 15 amino acids. The DNA of the CDR3 is TGTGCCAGCAGTGCGAGGAGAAATAGCAATCAGCCCCAGCATTTT. It yields the protein CASSARRNSNQPQHF.

The chain carries TRBV5-1 and TRBJ2-3; D not resolved. The CDR3 has 13 residues. The germline V gene encodes CDR1 SGHRS and CDR2 YFSETQ. The V end was cut by 5 bases, the J end by 0 bases, with 7 bases between. The CDR3 reads CASSSSSTDTQYF. The CDR3 coding sequence is TGCGCCAGCAGTTCTTCTAGCACAGATACGCAGTATTTT.

This clone was seen just once. The chain recombines TRBV30 with TRBJ1-2; no clear D. CDR1 GTSNPN and CDR2 SVGIG come from the germline V gene (reference sequence). The CDR3 sequence is 9 residues long. The germline V and J ends were trimmed by 8 bases and 6 bases, with 7 bases remaining between them. CDR3 residues: CAARDGYTF. The CDR3, as DNA: TGTGCCGCCCGAGATGGCTACACCTTC.

The J gene is TRBJ2-1, the V gene TRBV4-3, with 7 bases lining up with TRBD2. Trimming cost V 0 bases and J 6 bases; bases outside gene matches: 11. Germline lookup yields CDR1 LGHNA and CDR2 YSLEER. The CDR3 is 17 residues long. CDR3 DNA: TGCGCCAGCAGCCAAGACCGGTCGGGACTAATTCTCAATGAGCAGTTCTTC. It specifies CASSQDRSGLILNEQFF.

This clone came up a few times. The CDR3 region is CATSRVGAGGLYNEQFF. Here the CDR3 DNA reads TGTGCCACCAGCAGAGTTGGAGCGGGAGGTCTATACAATGAGCAGTTCTTC. The chain is built from TRBV15 and TRBJ2-1; 9 bases align to TRBD2. Germline CDR1 and CDR2: LNHNV and YYDKDF (reference sequence). Germline trimming cut 1 base from V and 4 bases from J; bases unmatched to any gene: 8. The CDR3 has 17 residues.

The rearrangement uses TRBV6-5 and TRBJ1-2; 8 bases align to TRBD1. J was trimmed by 11 bases and V by 5 bases; bases with no gene match: 13. The CDR3 loop spans 14 amino acids. Germline values: CDR1 MNHEY, CDR2 SVGAGI. This CDR3 reads CASSEDWTGKLYTF. The CDR3 DNA reads TGTGCCAGCAGTGAAGATTGGACAGGGAAATTGTACACCTTC.

The chain recombines TRBV28 with TRBJ1-5; a weak D match, TRBD1 (6 bases). Germline CDR1 and CDR2: MDHEN and SYDVKM. The length of the CDR3 is 16 residues. Deletions cut 10 bases from V and 2 bases from J, with 21 bases between. Here the CDR3 DNA reads TGTGCCACCTCGCCGTCACAGGGTTTTGGCAATCAGCCCCAGCATTTT. It translates to CATSPSQGFGNQPQHF.

The chain is built from TRBV30 and TRBJ1-2; perhaps TRBD1 as D (5 bases). Germline CDR1 GTSNPN, CDR2 SVGIG (reference sequence). This CDR3 is built from 13 residues. The CDR3: CAGPTTVSYGYTF. The CDR3 bases are TGTGCTGGTCCCACGACAGTGTCCTATGGCTACACCTTC. Based on the CDR3 plus reference TRBV30 and TRBJ1-2, the full variable domain is SQTIHQWPATLVQPVGSPLSLECTVEGTSNPNLYWYRQAAGRGLQLLFYSVGIGQISSEVPQNLSASRPQDRQFILSSKKLLLSDSGFYLCAGPTTVSYGYTFGSGTRLTVV.

The rearrangement uses TRBV7-6 and TRBJ1-5, with a weak D call TRBD1 (6 bases). This CDR3 region has 16 residues. Trimming cost V 1 base and J 1 base, with 11 bases left between them. The V gene's germline CDR1 is SGHVS and CDR2 FNYEAQ. CDR3: CASSLVPGVSNQPQHF. In DNA form, the CDR3 reads TGTGCCAGCAGCTTAGTTCCAGGGGTCAGCAATCAGCCCCAGCATTTT.

This clone was counted only a few times. The chain employs TRBV29-1 and TRBJ2-4, with TRBD2 matching over 8 bases. The CDR3 is made up of 17 amino acids. The trim removed 0 bases at V and 8 bases at J, leaving 15 bases unmatched. Per the germline V gene, CDR1 is SQVTM and CDR2 is ANQGSEA. The CDR3 DNA reads TGCAGCGTTGAAGACCCATACCATTCGCGGGGGGTAGACATTCAGTACTTC. Its translation is CSVEDPYHSRGVDIQYF.

In DNA form, the CDR3 reads TGTGCCTGGATTGGGCGGGGGCAAGAGACCCAGTACTTC. As protein: CAWIGRGQETQYF. The rearrangement uses TRBV30 and TRBJ2-5; 7 bases align to TRBD2. J lost 2 bases, V lost 4 bases, and 4 bases had no gene match. Germline CDR1 and CDR2: GTSNPN and SVGIG (reference sequence). CDR3 length: 13 residues.

This clone was seen just once. This sequence joins TRBV6-6 and TRBJ2-7; D is ambiguous. This CDR3 contains 15 residues. V shed 2 bases and J shed 2 bases, with 13 bases lying between them. CDR1 and CDR2 (germline): MNHNY, SVGAGI (reference sequence). The CDR3 DNA is TGTGCCAGCAGTTACGAGGCAGATACCACCTACGAGCAGTACTTC. The encoded protein is CASSYEADTTYEQYF.